This T cell receptor (beta chain) came from a study of beta chain features in type 1 diabetes (dated 2018 in TCRdb). In terms of the full investigation: Mean age, gender distribution, total cell number and subset yield were not different between patients and healthy donors. A total of some 100,000,000 sorted cells were examined across all samples, and the number of cells per subset was strongly correlated with RNA yield. Regulatory and stem cell-like memory subsets were isolated from only 8 patients and 8 healthy donors, whereas naive and central memory subsets came from all 30 or so donors. The study compared the TCRB repertoires of sorted circulating CD4+ T cell subsets in recently diagnosed type 1 diabetes patients with those in matched healthy donors.

This clone was recorded a few times. Its antigen is unknown. Within one base of it there is no much larger clone, and no base qualities were kept. CDR3 length: 13 amino acids, cysteine to phenylalanine. The read is trimmed to its CDR3 DNA, 39 bases read in frame from base 1. CDR1 and CDR2, per the germline V gene, are SGHTA and FQGTGA. V is shortened by 3 bases, J by 6 bases, and the region joining them spans 12 bases. The High Capacity cDNA Reverse Transcription Kit was used to reverse transcribe all of the isolated RNA, meaning that expressed TCRB transcripts were what got sequenced. Deep immunoSEQ sequencing was performed on naive, central memory and regulatory T cell samples, with an average of approximately 3.9 million total reads per sample. Sorted cells were lysed in RLT buffer, and RNA was extracted using DNase-treated RNeasy Micro or Mini kits according to cell number. Each cell subset was processed on its own to prevent cross-contamination, while patient and healthy donor samples were processed together. The immunoSEQ multiplex PCR was used to amplify TCRB sequences from cDNA, generating 87-bp fragments that spanned the CDR3 region. Amplicons were sequenced on the Illumina HiSeq platform. The authors' pipeline ran thus. PCR bias was corrected computationally using synthetic template baselines, and reads within Hamming distance 2 were collapsed, with unmergeable singletons discarded. Reads were aligned to IMGT to assign V, D and J genes, CDR3 length, and insertions or deletions at six rearrangement sites. Within each subset, clonotype counts were normalized to sorted cell number, and only after that were true diversity and Gini coefficients computed with the tcR R package. The overlap coefficient, calculated on TCRB nucleotide sequences, was used to quantify repertoire sharing. The source is immuneACCESS, and TCRdb retained only in-frame sequences with V and J called. Part of the clones is not carried over; for the studies checked, unresolved V genes explain less than half of this, and the remainder is unexplained. The DNA was the basis for D and trimming; V, J and clone size are from that table. This sample lists roughly 140,000 clones; around 10% were detected once. In total, the top ten clones hold about 2% of the sample.

The paper as a whole reports these results and caveats: Type 1 diabetes patients showed a moderate but significant shortening of TCRB CDR3 length in all four CD4+ subsets. Because small numbers of individuals were included in the HLA sub-analyses, any influence of HLA type on TCRB rearrangement was left unresolved. Because cDNA was sequenced instead of genomic DNA, highly expressing activated cells could be over-represented, though the groups showed no difference in activation or CD3 levels. Fewer insertions and more nucleotide deletions at VDJ recombination sites were observed in patients with type 1 diabetes, implying thymic rearrangement abnormalities. The naive, central memory and regulatory TCRB repertoires appeared to resemble one another more closely among patients than among healthy donors. PCR may preferentially amplify shorter templates, but because patient and control samples were amplified and corrected together, any resulting skew would affect both groups equally.

Each donor gave one peripheral blood draw, averaging approximately 120 mL, which was collected into heparinised tubes. A BD FACSAria II and a panel including CD45RO, CCR7, CD25, CD127, CD95 and CD27 were used to sort naive, central memory, regulatory and stem cell-like memory CD4+ T cells. Every sorted population had a purity above 95%. PBMCs were isolated immediately by Lymphoprep density gradient centrifugation and stained directly without culture. So that batch effects would be minimized, each experiment stained and sorted samples in pairs, pairing one healthy donor with one patient. Sequenced: central memory CD4+ T cells from blood. The chain couples TRBV7-3 to TRBJ2-7; tentative D gene TRBD2, with 6 bases matching. The TCR sequence derives from a young man in good health. The encoded CDR3 is CASSLGSTSEQYF. The DNA reads as follows: TGTGCCAGCAGCTTGGGGTCGACTAGCGAGCAGTACTTC.